This entry features one TCR beta chain sequence. J was trimmed by 1 base and V by 9 bases; bases with no gene match: 5. The CDR3 is 13 residues long. Germline CDR1 SGHRS, CDR2 YFSETQ. The sample belongs to a study of cytotoxic CD8 clonotypes in ibrutinib-treated CLL. A 1 in 200,000 to 1 in 1 million T cell depth was the sequencing target. Clones were sequenced by immunoSEQ multiplex PCR, and TCRdb holds only the in-frame ones, with some missing. The sample contains about 330,000 clones, 67% of which appear only once. The sample here was PBMCs, taken after 36 months of ibrutinib treatment. V and J are TRBV5-1 and TRBJ2-5, with TRBD1 matching 8 bases. This clonotype was sampled from a human donor with chronic lymphocytic leukemia. The CDR3 bases are TGCGCCACCCGACAGGGGCCCCAAGAGACCCAGTACTTC. Translation gives CATRQGPQETQYF.